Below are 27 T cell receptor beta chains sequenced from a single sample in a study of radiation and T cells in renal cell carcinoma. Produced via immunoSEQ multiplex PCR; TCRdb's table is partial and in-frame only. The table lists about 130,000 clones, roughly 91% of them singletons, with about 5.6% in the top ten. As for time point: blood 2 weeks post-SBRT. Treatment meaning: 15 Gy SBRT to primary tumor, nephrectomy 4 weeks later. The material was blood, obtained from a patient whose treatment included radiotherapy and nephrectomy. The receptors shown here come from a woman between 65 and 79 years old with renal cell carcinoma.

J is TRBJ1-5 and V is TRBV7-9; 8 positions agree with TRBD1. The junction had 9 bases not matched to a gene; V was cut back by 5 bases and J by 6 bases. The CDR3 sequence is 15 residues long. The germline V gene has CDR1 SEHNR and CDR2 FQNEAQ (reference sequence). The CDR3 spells CASSPGTGLSQPQHF. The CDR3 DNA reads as TGTGCCAGCAGCCCCGGGACAGGATTGAGTCAGCCCCAGCATTTT.

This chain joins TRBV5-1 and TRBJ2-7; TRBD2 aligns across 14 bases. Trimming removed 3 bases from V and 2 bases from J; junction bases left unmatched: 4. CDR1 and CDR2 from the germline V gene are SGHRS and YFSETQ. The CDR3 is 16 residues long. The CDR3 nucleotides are TGCGCCAGCAGCTCCCGGACTAGCGGGGGGACCTACGAGCAGTACTTC. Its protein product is CASSSRTSGGTYEQYF.

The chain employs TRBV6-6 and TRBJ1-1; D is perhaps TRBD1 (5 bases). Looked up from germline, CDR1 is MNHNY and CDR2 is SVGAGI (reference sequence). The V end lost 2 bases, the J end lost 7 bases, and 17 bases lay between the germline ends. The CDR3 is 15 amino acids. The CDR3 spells CASSYEGPQVGEAFF. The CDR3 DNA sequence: TGTGCCAGCAGTTACGAGGGGCCTCAGGTCGGTGAAGCTTTCTTT.

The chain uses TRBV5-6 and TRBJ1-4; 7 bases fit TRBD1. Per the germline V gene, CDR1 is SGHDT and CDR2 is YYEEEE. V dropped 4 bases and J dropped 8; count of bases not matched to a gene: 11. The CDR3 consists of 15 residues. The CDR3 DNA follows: TGTGCCAGCAGCCGGGGAATACAGGGGCGGGAAAAACTGTTTTTT. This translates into CASSRGIQGREKLFF.

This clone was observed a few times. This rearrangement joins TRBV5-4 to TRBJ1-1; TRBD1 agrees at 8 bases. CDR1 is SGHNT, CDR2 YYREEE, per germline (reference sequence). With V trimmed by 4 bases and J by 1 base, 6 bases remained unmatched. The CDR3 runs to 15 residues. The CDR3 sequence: CASSRRTGKNTEAFF. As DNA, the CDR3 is TGTGCCAGCAGCAGGAGGACAGGGAAGAACACTGAAGCTTTCTTT.

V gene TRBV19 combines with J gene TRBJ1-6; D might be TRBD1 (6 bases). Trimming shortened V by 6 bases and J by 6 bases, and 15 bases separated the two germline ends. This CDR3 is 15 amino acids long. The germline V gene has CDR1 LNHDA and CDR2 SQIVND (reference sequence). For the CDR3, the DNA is TGTGCCAGTAGGCTATCAGGGGCGGCTAATTCACCCCTCCACTTT. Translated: CASRLSGAANSPLHF.

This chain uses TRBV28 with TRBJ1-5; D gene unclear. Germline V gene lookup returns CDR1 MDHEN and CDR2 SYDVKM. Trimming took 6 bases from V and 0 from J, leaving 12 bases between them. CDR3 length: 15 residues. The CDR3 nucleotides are TGTGCCAGCAGGATACAGAGCCTTAGCAATCAGCCCCAGCATTTT. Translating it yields CASRIQSLSNQPQHF.

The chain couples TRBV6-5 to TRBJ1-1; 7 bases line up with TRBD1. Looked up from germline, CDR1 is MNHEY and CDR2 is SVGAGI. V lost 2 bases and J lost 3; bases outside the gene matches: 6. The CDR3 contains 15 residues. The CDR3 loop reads CASSYLLGGDTEAFF. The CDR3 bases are TGTGCCAGCAGTTACCTCTTAGGGGGCGACACTGAAGCTTTCTTT.

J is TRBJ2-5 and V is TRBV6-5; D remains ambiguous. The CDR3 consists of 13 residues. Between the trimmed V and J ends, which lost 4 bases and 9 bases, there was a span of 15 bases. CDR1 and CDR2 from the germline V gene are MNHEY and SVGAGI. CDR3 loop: CASSSLVNEAQYF. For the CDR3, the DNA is TGTGCCAGCAGTTCCCTCGTGAATGAGGCCCAGTACTTC.

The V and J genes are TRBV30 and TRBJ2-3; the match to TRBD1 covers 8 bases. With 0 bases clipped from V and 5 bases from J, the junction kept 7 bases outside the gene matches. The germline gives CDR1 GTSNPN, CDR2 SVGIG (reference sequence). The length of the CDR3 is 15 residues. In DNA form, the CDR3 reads TGTGCCTGGAGTGTTCAGGGGGCGGGGAAAGATACGCAGTATTTT. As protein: CAWSVQGAGKDTQYF.

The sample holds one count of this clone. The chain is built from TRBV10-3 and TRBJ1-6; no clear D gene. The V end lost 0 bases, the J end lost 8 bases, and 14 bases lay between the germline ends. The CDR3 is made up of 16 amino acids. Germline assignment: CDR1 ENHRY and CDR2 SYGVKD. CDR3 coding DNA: TGTGCCATCAGTGAGTCAAGACCCCCAGGTGATTCACCCCTCCACTTT. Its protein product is CAISESRPPGDSPLHF.

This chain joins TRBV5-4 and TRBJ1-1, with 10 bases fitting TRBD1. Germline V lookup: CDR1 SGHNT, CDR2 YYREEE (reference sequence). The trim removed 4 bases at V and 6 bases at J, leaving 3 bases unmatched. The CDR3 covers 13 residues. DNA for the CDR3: TGTGCCAGCAGCACCGACAGGGGGCCTGAAGCTTTCTTT. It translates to CASSTDRGPEAFF.

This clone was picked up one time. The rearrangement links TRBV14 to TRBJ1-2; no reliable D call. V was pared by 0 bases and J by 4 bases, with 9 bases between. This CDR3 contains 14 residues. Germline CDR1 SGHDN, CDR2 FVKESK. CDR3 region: CASSQELDGYGYTF. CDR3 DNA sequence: TGTGCCAGCAGCCAAGAGCTAGACGGCTATGGCTACACCTTC.

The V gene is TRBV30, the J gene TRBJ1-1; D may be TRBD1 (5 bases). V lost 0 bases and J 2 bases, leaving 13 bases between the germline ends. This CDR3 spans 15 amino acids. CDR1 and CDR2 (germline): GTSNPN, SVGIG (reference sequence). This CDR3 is CAWSVRGPPNTEAFF. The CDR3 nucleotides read TGTGCCTGGAGTGTGAGGGGACCGCCCAACACTGAAGCTTTCTTT.

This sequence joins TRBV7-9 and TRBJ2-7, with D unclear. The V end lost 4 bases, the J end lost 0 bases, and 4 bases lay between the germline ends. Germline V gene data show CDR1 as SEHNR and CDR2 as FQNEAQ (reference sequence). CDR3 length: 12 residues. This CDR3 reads CASSSSSYEQYF. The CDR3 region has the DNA TGTGCCAGCAGCTCCAGCTCCTACGAGCAGTACTTC.

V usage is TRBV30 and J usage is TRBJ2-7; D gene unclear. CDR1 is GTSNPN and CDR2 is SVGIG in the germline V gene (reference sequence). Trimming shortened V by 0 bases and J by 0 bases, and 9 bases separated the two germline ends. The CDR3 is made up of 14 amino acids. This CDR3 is CAWSVLLPSYEQYF. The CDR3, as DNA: TGTGCCTGGAGTGTACTGCTGCCCTCCTACGAGCAGTACTTC. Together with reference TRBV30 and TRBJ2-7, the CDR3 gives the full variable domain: SQTIHQWPATLVQPVGSPLSLECTVEGTSNPNLYWYRQAAGRGLQLLFYSVGIGQISSEVPQNLSASRPQDRQFILSSKKLLLSDSGFYLCAWSVLLPSYEQYFGPGTRLTVT.

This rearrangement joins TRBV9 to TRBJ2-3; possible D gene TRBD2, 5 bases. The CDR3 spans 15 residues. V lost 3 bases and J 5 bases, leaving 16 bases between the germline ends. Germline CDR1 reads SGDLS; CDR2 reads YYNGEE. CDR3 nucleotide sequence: TGTGCCAGCAGCGCTGGGAGATCGGGCGGAGATACGCAGTATTTT. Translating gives CASSAGRSGGDTQYF.

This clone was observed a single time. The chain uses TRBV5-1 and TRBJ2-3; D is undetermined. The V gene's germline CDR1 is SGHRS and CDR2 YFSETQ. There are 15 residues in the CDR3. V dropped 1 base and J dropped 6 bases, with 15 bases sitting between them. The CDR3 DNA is TGCGCCAGCAGCTTGTTCAACCCAGCGACGGATACGCAGTATTTT. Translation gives CASSLFNPATDTQYF.

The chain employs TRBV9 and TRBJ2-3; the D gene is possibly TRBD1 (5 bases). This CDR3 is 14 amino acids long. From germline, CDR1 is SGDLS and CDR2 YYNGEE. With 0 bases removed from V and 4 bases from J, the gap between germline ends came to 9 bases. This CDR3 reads CASSVAAGPDTQYF. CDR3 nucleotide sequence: TGTGCCAGCAGCGTAGCGGCAGGGCCAGATACGCAGTATTTT.

The CDR3 is CASSPGSPLQNIQYF. The CDR3 bases are TGTGCCAGCAGTCCCGGGTCCCCCTTGCAAAACATTCAGTACTTC. The chain carries TRBV27 and TRBJ2-4; no reliable D call. V lost 5 bases and J 5 bases, leaving 16 bases between the germline ends. Germline V gene data show CDR1 as MNHEY and CDR2 as SMNVEV (reference sequence). The CDR3 sequence is 15 residues long.

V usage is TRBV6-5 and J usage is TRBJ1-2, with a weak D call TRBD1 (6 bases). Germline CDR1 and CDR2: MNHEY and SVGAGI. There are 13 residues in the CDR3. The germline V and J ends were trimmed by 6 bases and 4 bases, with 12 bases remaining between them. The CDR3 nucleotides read TGTGCCAGCAGGCAACAGGGCCGCTATGGCTACACCTTC. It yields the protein CASRQQGRYGYTF.

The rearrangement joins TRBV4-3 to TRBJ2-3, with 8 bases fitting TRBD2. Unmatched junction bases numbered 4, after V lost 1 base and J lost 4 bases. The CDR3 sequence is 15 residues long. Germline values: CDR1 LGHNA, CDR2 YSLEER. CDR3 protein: CASSQAGGRADTQYF. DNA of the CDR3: TGCGCCAGCAGCCAAGCGGGGGGGCGGGCAGATACGCAGTATTTT.

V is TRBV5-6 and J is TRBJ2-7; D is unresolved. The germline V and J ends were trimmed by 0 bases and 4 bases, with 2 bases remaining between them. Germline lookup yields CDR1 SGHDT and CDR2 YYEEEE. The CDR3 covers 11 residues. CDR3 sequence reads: CASSLEYEQYF. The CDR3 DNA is TGTGCCAGCAGCTTGGAATACGAGCAGTACTTC.

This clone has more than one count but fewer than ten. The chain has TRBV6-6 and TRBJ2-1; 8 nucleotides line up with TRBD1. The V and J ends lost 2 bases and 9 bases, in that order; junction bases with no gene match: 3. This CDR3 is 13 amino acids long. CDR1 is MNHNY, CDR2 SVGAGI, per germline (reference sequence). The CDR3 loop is CASSYPQGAEQFF. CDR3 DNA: TGTGCCAGCAGTTACCCCCAGGGGGCTGAGCAGTTCTTC.

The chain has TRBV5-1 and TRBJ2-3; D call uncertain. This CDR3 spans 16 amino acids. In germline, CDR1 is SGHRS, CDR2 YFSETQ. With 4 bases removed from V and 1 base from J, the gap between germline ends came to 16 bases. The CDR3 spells CASSPRAHTGTDTQYF. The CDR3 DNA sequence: TGCGCCAGCAGCCCCCGAGCTCACACTGGCACAGATACGCAGTATTTT.

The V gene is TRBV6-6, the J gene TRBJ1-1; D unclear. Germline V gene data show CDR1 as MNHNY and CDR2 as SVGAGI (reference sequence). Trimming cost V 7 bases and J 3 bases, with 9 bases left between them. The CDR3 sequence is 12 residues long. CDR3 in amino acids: CASTQIYTEAFF. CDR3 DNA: TGTGCCAGCACCCAAATATACACTGAAGCTTTCTTT.

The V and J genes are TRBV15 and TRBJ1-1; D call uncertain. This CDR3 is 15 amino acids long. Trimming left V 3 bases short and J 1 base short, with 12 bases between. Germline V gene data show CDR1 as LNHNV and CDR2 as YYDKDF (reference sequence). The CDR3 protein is CATSRDRTENTEAFF. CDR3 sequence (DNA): TGTGCCACCAGCAGGGATAGGACGGAGAACACTGAAGCTTTCTTT. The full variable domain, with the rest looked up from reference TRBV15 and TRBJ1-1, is DAMVIQNPRYQVTQFGKPVTLSCSQTLNHNVMYWYQQKSSQAPKLLFHYYDKDFNNEADTPDNFQSRRPNTSFCFLDIRSPGLGDTAMYLCATSRDRTENTEAFFGQGTRLTVV.